Listed here are 31 T cell receptor beta chains from one sample, sequenced in a study of CD8+CD57+ T cells in acquired aplastic anemia. For CDR3 and TCR beta VDJ profiling, genomic DNA was the template used. TCRdb passed the reads through MiXCR, listing each CDR3 protein once. Of 180,000 or so distinct CDR3 sequences in the sample, approximately 49% were seen once. The sample consisted of sorted CD4+, CD8+, or CD8+CD57+ T cells (not recorded which) from PBMCs. The source is a human donor in good health.

The chain is built from TRBV2 and TRBJ2-7; the match to TRBD1 covers 9 bases. With 4 bases clipped from V and 3 bases from J, the junction kept 7 bases outside the gene matches. The CDR3 is made up of 15 amino acids. CDR1 SNHLY and CDR2 FYNNEI come from the germline V gene. The CDR3 here is CASSARGQGLYEQYF. The CDR3 DNA sequence: TGTGCCAGCAGTGCTAGGGGACAGGGACTCTACGAGCAGTACTTC. The full variable domain, rest sourced from reference TRBV2 and TRBJ2-7, is EPEVTQTPSHQVTQMGQEVILRCVPISNHLYFYWYRQILGQKVEFLVSFYNNEISEKSEIFDDQFSVERPDGSNFTLKIRSTKLEDSAMYFCASSARGQGLYEQYFGPGTRLTVT.

A remark on this clonotype: One junction end disagrees with the germline gene, perhaps due to a read error. The genes are TRBV15 and TRBJ2-7, with D perhaps being TRBD1 or TRBD2 (6 bases each). CDR1 is LNHNV, CDR2 YYDKDF, per germline (reference sequence). The CDR3 consists of 16 residues. CDR3 sequence (DNA): TGTGCCACAAGCAGAGATCCCCGGGGGCCCTCCTACGAGCAGTACTTC. Translated, it gives CATSRDPRGPSYEQYF.

This clonotype has more than one count but fewer than ten. This chain uses TRBV3-1 with TRBJ2-6; D may be TRBD1 or TRBD2 (6 bases each). The CDR3 spans 17 residues. Between the trimmed V and J ends, which lost 3 bases and 0 bases, there was a span of 12 bases. Germline CDR1 is LGHDT and CDR2 is YNNKEL (reference sequence). The CDR3 sequence: CASSHRGAISGANVLTF. CDR3 bases: TGTGCCAGCAGCCATAGGGGGGCTATCTCTGGGGCCAACGTCCTGACTTTC.

This clonotype was found many times. The chain carries TRBV12-3 or TRBV12-4 and TRBJ1-1; 10 positions agree with TRBD1. V lost 6 bases to trimming and J lost 4 bases; unmatched junction nucleotides: 5. This CDR3 comprises 14 residues. The CDR3 region is CASSRGQGSTEAFF. The CDR3, as DNA: TGTGCCAGCAGCAGGGGACAGGGGAGCACTGAAGCTTTCTTT.

The V and J genes are TRBV20-1 and TRBJ2-3; the match to TRBD2 covers 11 bases. J gave up 3 bases and V 5 bases, and 4 bases lay outside the gene matches. This CDR3 has 14 residues. Germline V lookup: CDR1 DFQATT, CDR2 SNEGSKA (reference sequence). The CDR3 protein is CSARGTSGTDTQYF. CDR3 nucleotide sequence: TGCAGTGCTCGCGGGACTAGCGGTACAGATACGCAGTATTTT.

The J gene is TRBJ2-5, the V gene TRBV3-1, with D possibly TRBD2 on 6 matching bases. The CDR3 loop spans 16 amino acids. V lost 0 bases and J lost 5, with 16 bases in between. The germline V gene has CDR1 LGHDT and CDR2 YNNKEL (reference sequence). The CDR3 region is CASSQDWGGARETQYF. CDR3 in DNA: TGTGCCAGCAGCCAAGATTGGGGCGGGGCTCGGGAGACCCAGTACTTC.

V and J are TRBV29-1 and TRBJ2-5, with D possibly TRBD2 on 6 matching bases. CDR1 is SQVTM and CDR2 is ANQGSEA in the germline V gene. The V end was cut by 4 bases, the J end by 5 bases, with 14 bases between. This CDR3 comprises 13 residues. CDR3 protein: CSVVGREVETQYF. CDR3 sequence (DNA): TGCAGCGTTGTTGGCAGGGAGGTTGAGACCCAGTACTTC. The full variable domain, with the rest looked up from reference TRBV29-1 and TRBJ2-5, is SAVISQKPSRDICQRGTSLTIQCQVDSQVTMMFWYRQQPGQSLTLIATANQGSEATYESGFVIDKFPISRPNLTFSTLTVSNMSPEDSSIYLCSVVGREVETQYFGPGTRLLVL.

The chain has TRBV29-1 and TRBJ1-5, with D possibly being TRBD1 (5 bases). The V end was cut by 6 bases, the J end by 7 bases, with 19 bases between. The CDR3 contains 14 residues. Germline V lookup: CDR1 SQVTM, CDR2 ANQGSEA. CDR3 in DNA: TGCAGCGTAGCCGGGGGGAAGGAGGGGCAGCCCCAGCATTTT. Amino acid sequence: CSVAGGKEGQPQHF.

The gene calls are TRBV20-1 and TRBJ1-4; D gene unclear. The CDR3 has 16 amino acids. Germline CDR1 reads DFQATT; CDR2 reads SNEGSKA (reference sequence). The V gene lost 1 base and the J gene lost 4 bases, with 16 bases spanning the gap. The CDR3 DNA reads as TGCAGTGCTAGAGGGGCTCGGGGTCTGTTTAATGAAAAACTGTTTTTT. This codes for CSARGARGLFNEKLFF.

The V call is TRBV29-1, the J call TRBJ1-4; no firm D call. V lost 4 bases, J lost 2 bases, and 8 bases lay in between. The CDR3 consists of 13 residues. Germline CDR1 and CDR2: SQVTM and ANQGSEA. CDR3 nucleotide sequence: TGCAGCGTTGTGAGTCAGACTAATGAAAAACTGTTTTTT. As protein: CSVVSQTNEKLFF.

The genes are TRBV18 and TRBJ1-1, with D unresolved. The CDR3 extends over 15 amino acids. Germline CDR1 and CDR2: KGHSH and LQKENI. V lost 4 bases and J 3 bases, leaving 15 bases between the germline ends. CDR3 sequence (DNA): TGTGCCAGCTCACTGAGGCCTGAAGGCTACACTGAAGCTTTCTTT. Translated: CASSLRPEGYTEAFF.

The chain employs TRBV5-1 and TRBJ1-4, with 9 nucleotides matching TRBD1. This CDR3 is 15 amino acids long. The V and J ends lost 4 bases and 3 bases, in that order; junction bases with no gene match: 4. CDR1 SGHRS and CDR2 YFSETQ come from the germline V gene. The CDR3 DNA sequence: TGCGCCAGCAGCATGGACAGGGGAGCTAATGAAAAACTGTTTTTT. Its translation: CASSMDRGANEKLFF.

About this clonotype itself: This may come from a read error, since a much larger clone is one base off. This chain uses TRBV12-5 with TRBJ1-1, with D unresolved. Germline CDR1 is LGHNT and CDR2 is FRNRAP. The CDR3 totals 11 residues. V lost 7 bases, J lost 1 base, and 4 bases lay in between. The CDR3: CASERNTEAFF. In nucleotides, the CDR3 is TGTGCTAGTGAGCGGAACACTGAAGCTTTCTTT.

This clonotype was detected a few times. The gene calls are TRBV15 and TRBJ1-1; D not certain. The germline V gene encodes CDR1 LNHNV and CDR2 YYDKDF (reference sequence). The CDR3 runs 13 residues. The V gene lost 4 bases and the J gene lost 1 base, with 7 bases spanning the gap. CDR3: CATSIRRNTEAFF. In DNA, the CDR3 is TGTGCCACCAGCATTCGAAGGAACACTGAAGCTTTCTTT.

The chain carries TRBV11-2 and TRBJ2-7; tentatively, D is TRBD1 or TRBD2 (7 bases each). The germline CDR1 and CDR2 sequences are SGHAT and FQNNGV. The CDR3 consists of 15 residues. V was cut by 1 base and J by 3 bases, with 13 bases left in between. CDR3 sequence reads: CASSLGTRGLYEQYF. CDR3 DNA sequence: TGTGCCAGCAGCTTAGGGACTAGGGGGCTCTACGAGCAGTACTTC.

For this clonotype: The missing conserved phenylalanine or tryptophan at the end of this CDR3 makes a read error likely. Here the CDR3 DNA reads TGTGCCAGTAGTTATATCTCGCGAGAGGGGGCTGAAGCTTTCCTT. Its protein product is CASSYISREGAEAFL. The gene calls are TRBV19 and TRBJ1-1, with TRBD1 as a possible D gene (6 bases). Germline values: CDR1 LNHDA, CDR2 SQIVND (reference sequence). Trimming stripped 5 bases from V and 6 bases from J, with 19 bases between. CDR3 size: 15 residues.

As regards this clonotype: The conserved final phenylalanine or tryptophan is absent from the CDR3, which likely points to a read error. The rearrangement joins TRBV5-1 to TRBJ2-1; no clear D gene. V dropped 5 bases and J dropped 1 base, with 16 bases sitting between them. Germline V gene data show CDR1 as SGHRS and CDR2 as YFSETQ. This CDR3 comprises 16 residues. The CDR3 spells CASRKGSIPSYNEQFL. CDR3 bases: TGCGCCAGCAGAAAAGGGTCTATACCTTCCTACAATGAGCAGTTCCTC.

This clonotype was observed a few times. The chain uses TRBV5-6 and TRBJ2-2; 8 bases are a match to TRBD1. The V and J ends lost 2 bases and 6 bases, in that order; junction bases with no gene match: 12. The length of the CDR3 is 17 residues. Per the germline V gene, CDR1 is SGHDT and CDR2 is YYEEEE. CDR3 coding DNA: TGTGCCAGCAGCTTATTGGGAGACAGGGGAGACGCCGGGGAGCTGTTTTTT. It yields the protein CASSLLGDRGDAGELFF. Together with reference TRBV5-6 and TRBJ2-2, the CDR3 gives the full variable domain: DAGVTQSPTHLIKTRGQQVTLRCSPKSGHDTVSWYQQALGQGPQFIFQYYEEEERQRGNFPDRFSGHQFPNYSSELNVNALLLGDSALYLCASSLLGDRGDAGELFFGEGSRLTVL.

The chain has TRBV12-3 or TRBV12-4 and TRBJ2-3; 8 nucleotides agree with TRBD2. With 6 bases clipped from V and 0 bases from J, the junction kept 17 bases outside the gene matches. The CDR3 consists of 19 residues. The CDR3 reads CASRPTSGVTPRSTDTQYF. The CDR3 DNA sequence: TGTGCCAGCAGACCAACTAGCGGCGTAACCCCTCGTAGCACAGATACGCAGTATTTT.

This chain links TRBV15 with TRBJ2-3; 8 nucleotides line up with TRBD2. The CDR3 length is 15 residues. Germline V gene data show CDR1 as LNHNV and CDR2 as YYDKDF (reference sequence). V shed 0 bases and J 4 bases; nucleotides not matched to a gene: 3. For the CDR3, the DNA is TGTGCCACCAGCAGAGATCGACTAGCGCCAGATACGCAGTATTTT. This translates into CATSRDRLAPDTQYF. The whole variable domain, filled in from reference TRBV15 and TRBJ2-3, reads DAMVIQNPRYQVTQFGKPVTLSCSQTLNHNVMYWYQQKSSQAPKLLFHYYDKDFNNEADTPDNFQSRRPNTSFCFLDIRSPGLGDTAMYLCATSRDRLAPDTQYFGPGTRLTVL.

At least ten counts were recorded for this clonotype. The gene calls are TRBV11-1 and TRBJ2-3; the match to TRBD1 covers 7 bases. Germline V gene lookup returns CDR1 SGHAT and CDR2 FQDESV (reference sequence). CDR3 length: 15 amino acids. Unmatched junction bases numbered 5, after V lost 5 bases and J lost 0 bases. CDR3 bases: TGTGCCAGCAGCAAGATCAGGGGGAGCACAGATACGCAGTATTTT. Protein sequence: CASSKIRGSTDTQYF.

The rearrangement uses TRBV7-2 and TRBJ2-5; D remains ambiguous. Trimming shortened V by 3 bases and J by 2 bases, and 16 bases separated the two germline ends. This CDR3 is built from 16 residues. The germline CDR1 and CDR2 sequences are SGHTA and FQGNSA. CDR3 DNA: TGTGCCAGCAGCTTCCTACAGTCTGGGGATCAAGAGACCCAGTACTTC. As protein: CASSFLQSGDQETQYF. The full variable domain, its missing parts supplied by reference TRBV7-2 and TRBJ2-5, is GAGVSQSPSNKVTEKGKDVELRCDPISGHTALYWYRQSLGQGLEFLIYFQGNSAPDKSGLPSDRFSAERTGGSVSTLTIQRTQQEDSAVYLCASSFLQSGDQETQYFGPGTRLLVL.

This clonotype was picked up many times. The chain employs TRBV6-1 and TRBJ2-7, with 7 bases matching TRBD2. The germline gives CDR1 MNHNS, CDR2 SASEGT. The V segment lost 6 bases and the J segment 0 bases; nucleotides outside the gene matches: 5. The CDR3 length is 14 residues. CDR3 residues: CASRAGGSSYEQYF. The CDR3 DNA reads TGTGCCAGCAGGGCCGGGGGGAGCTCCTACGAGCAGTACTTC.

J is TRBJ2-7 and V is TRBV5-4; 8 bases are shared with TRBD2. V shed 3 bases and J 2 bases; nucleotides not matched to a gene: 7. The germline V gene encodes CDR1 SGHNT and CDR2 YYREEE (reference sequence). The CDR3 extends over 15 amino acids. The CDR3 region has the DNA TGTGCCAGCAGCTCACCGGGACTAGGAACCTACGAGCAGTACTTC. This encodes CASSSPGLGTYEQYF.

This clonotype was detected ten times or more. The chain is built from TRBV12-3 or TRBV12-4 and TRBJ1-4; TRBD1 is a possible D gene (5 bases). Trimming pared 5 bases from V and 13 bases from J, leaving 14 bases between. The CDR3 runs to 12 residues. The CDR3 DNA reads as TGTGCCAGCAGTAAGACCGTGACAGCACTGTTTTTT. The encoded protein is CASSKTVTALFF.

This clonotype has at least ten counts. The rearrangement links TRBV6-1 to TRBJ1-6; D remains ambiguous. Looked up from germline, CDR1 is MNHNS and CDR2 is SASEGT. V lost 6 bases and J lost 7, with 16 bases in between. The CDR3 covers 15 residues. The CDR3 DNA reads TGTGCCAGCAGCGAGACTCGGACGTCGAATTCACCCCTCCACTTT. Translation: CASSETRTSNSPLHF.

V usage is TRBV13 and J usage is TRBJ1-1, with D possibly TRBD1 on 5 matching bases. V shed 0 bases and J shed 3 bases, with 11 bases lying between them. The CDR3 has 15 residues. Germline values: CDR1 PRHDT, CDR2 FYEKMQ (reference sequence). CDR3 in amino acids: CASSLGGLGDTEAFF. In nucleotides, the CDR3 is TGTGCCAGCAGCTTAGGCGGCCTAGGGGACACTGAAGCTTTCTTT.

Turning to this clonotype: One base away lies a much larger clone, so this may be a sequencing read error. This chain links TRBV4-1 with TRBJ1-1; tentative D call: TRBD1 (6 bases). Trimming stripped 0 bases from V and 1 base from J, with 12 bases between. The CDR3 sequence is 16 residues long. Germline V gives CDR1 MGHRA, CDR2 YSYEKL. The chain's CDR3 is CASSQEPGHKNTEAFF. CDR3 sequence (DNA): TGCGCCAGCAGCCAAGAACCGGGACATAAGAACACTGAAGCTTTCTTT.

A remark on this clonotype: This may arise from a read error, as a much more abundant clone is one base away. The final CDR3 position lacks the conserved phenylalanine or tryptophan, pointing to a likely read error. The chain employs TRBV6-5 and TRBJ2-7; 8 nucleotides match TRBD2. Germline CDR1 MNHEY, CDR2 SVGAGI. CDR3 length: 16 amino acids. The V gene end was trimmed by 0 bases and the J gene end by 5 bases; junction bases not matched to a gene: 9. CDR3 loop: CASSYSSSGSPNEQYS. The CDR3 DNA reads as TGTGCCAGCAGTTACTCGTCGAGCGGGAGTCCCAACGAGCAGTACTCC.

The chain uses TRBV2 and TRBJ1-2; a weak D match, TRBD1 (5 bases). This CDR3 is built from 13 residues. Germline V gene data show CDR1 as SNHLY and CDR2 as FYNNEI. V lost 6 bases to trimming and J lost 3 bases, with 11 bases between them. CDR3 amino acids: CASRIQEDYGYTF. The CDR3 DNA sequence: TGTGCCAGCAGAATACAGGAGGACTATGGCTACACCTTC.

The rearrangement links TRBV2 to TRBJ2-7, with D hard to call. CDR1 and CDR2 from the germline V gene are SNHLY and FYNNEI. Trimming shortened V by 4 bases and J by 0 bases, and 10 bases separated the two germline ends. The CDR3 runs to 14 residues. Here the CDR3 reads CASSGTSSSYEQYF. CDR3 in DNA: TGTGCCAGCAGTGGAACGTCAAGCTCCTACGAGCAGTACTTC.